This TCR beta chain was identified during a study of vaccination and CD4 T cells after COVID-19. Whole-study context: Overlapping spike pools from SARS-CoV-2 and HCoV-NL63, HCoV-OC43 and HCoV-229E served as culture stimuli. General study results and limits: Reactive clone data from convalescent patients indicated a median of about 88% appearing only post-vaccination.

In regard to this clonotype: Its antigen remains unknown.

Scientists ran DNA taken from cultured CD4+ T cells through the Oncomine TCR Beta short-read assay for sequencing. Via MiXCR, TCRdb re-called the PCR reads, giving one row per CDR3 protein. The table shows about 8,700 distinct CDR3 sequences, with under 25% occurring only once. There are 13 residues in the CDR3. Germline-derived CDR1 and CDR2 are SEHNR and FQNEAQ (reference sequence). The V gene lost 5 bases and the J gene lost 4 bases, with 9 bases spanning the gap. The treatment is: approximately nine-day PBMC culture with coronavirus spike peptide pools or control peptides (ViraFEST assay). Two million PBMCs were grown per well alongside roughly 10 IU/ml IL-2 and approximately 9.8 ug/ml peptide pools.

V and J are TRBV7-9 and TRBJ1-5; D unresolved. What was sequenced was cultured CD4+ T cells from blood. The receptor was derived from a human donor with COVID-19. CDR3 residues: CASSLSSNQPQHF. CDR3 sequence (DNA): TGTGCCAGCAGCCTAAGCTCTAATCAGCCCCAGCATTTT. Supplemented by reference TRBV7-9 and TRBJ1-5, the full variable domain reads DTGVSQNPRHKITKRGQNVTFRCDPISEHNRLYWYRQTLGQGPEFLTYFQNEAQLEKSRLLSDRFSAERPKGSFSTLEIQRTEQGDSAMYLCASSLSSNQPQHFGDGTRLSIL.